The 21 T cell receptor beta chains below come from one sample, sequenced in a study of cytomegalovirus exposure and HLA in healthy donors. The PCR contained 60 Vbeta and 13 Jbeta primers. Libraries were prepared by immunoSEQ multiplex PCR; TCRdb keeps only in-frame clonotypes and omits some of them. The data hold roughly 150,000 clones, with approximately 84% observed a single time. Source material: PBMCs. The receptors were sampled from a man under 40 in good health and CMV-seropositive.

The chain combines TRBV16 with TRBJ1-1; 7 bases line up with TRBD1. Germline trimming cut 4 bases from V and 5 bases from J; bases unmatched to any gene: 7. The CDR3 totals 14 residues. Looked up from germline, CDR1 is KGHSY and CDR2 is FQNENV. The CDR3 protein is CASSRGTDNTEAFF. The CDR3 DNA is TGTGCCAGCAGCCGCGGGACAGACAATACTGAAGCTTTCTTT.

J is TRBJ2-1 and V is TRBV2; a weak D match, TRBD2 (7 bases). The V gene lost 5 bases and the J gene lost 2 bases, with 22 bases spanning the gap. The CDR3 loop spans 18 amino acids. Looked up from germline, CDR1 is SNHLY and CDR2 is FYNNEI. The CDR3 loop is CASSNLWEGGATYNEQFF. For the CDR3, the DNA is TGTGCCAGCAGTAATCTTTGGGAGGGGGGAGCCACCTACAATGAGCAGTTCTTC.

The chain recombines TRBV7-2 with TRBJ2-1; 16 nucleotides match TRBD2. Germline V CDR1 and CDR2: SGHTA, FQGNSA. J was trimmed by 5 bases and V by 5 bases; bases with no gene match: 12. The CDR3 spans 19 residues. Written as DNA, the CDR3 is TGTGCCAGCAGCCGTCATCCGGGACTAGCGGGAGGGCCGCACAATGAGCAGTTCTTC. Translated: CASSRHPGLAGGPHNEQFF.

V gene TRBV11-3 combines with J gene TRBJ2-1; 9 bases map to TRBD2. The CDR3 loop spans 13 amino acids. Trimming removed 4 bases from V and 10 bases from J; junction bases left unmatched: 5. From germline, CDR1 is SGHNT and CDR2 YENEEA. The CDR3 DNA is TGTGCCAGCAGCTCCGGACTAGCGCGGGAGCAGTTCTTC. Amino acids: CASSSGLAREQFF.

The rearrangement joins TRBV29-1 to TRBJ1-1; D is ambiguous. Per germline, CDR1 SQVTM and CDR2 ANQGSEA. V was pared by 7 bases and J by 1 base, with 19 bases between. CDR3 length equals 15 residues. CDR3 sequence (DNA): TGCAGCGCGGGAGGCCTAGGGCAGAGGAACACTGAAGCTTTCTTT. Encoded protein: CSAGGLGQRNTEAFF.

V is TRBV19 and J is TRBJ1-5, with D maybe TRBD1 (5 bases). The length of the CDR3 is 12 residues. Between the trimmed V and J ends, which lost 6 bases and 6 bases, there was a span of 9 bases. Germline V gives CDR1 LNHDA, CDR2 SQIVND (reference sequence). This CDR3 reads CASRSGGQPQHF. The CDR3 DNA reads TGTGCCAGTAGATCCGGGGGTCAGCCCCAGCATTTT.

CDR3: CASSYTSGGYGYTF. DNA of the CDR3: TGTGCCAGCAGCTATACATCCGGGGGGTATGGCTACACCTTC. This rearrangement joins TRBV9 to TRBJ1-2, with D perhaps matching TRBD1 (5 bases). V was clipped by 4 bases and J by 5 bases, with 15 bases between them. CDR1 is SGDLS and CDR2 is YYNGEE in the germline V gene. The CDR3 is 14 residues long.

The CDR3 region has the DNA TGTGCCACCAGCAGAGATTATGATAGCGGGATTTACAATGAGCAGTTCTTC. Amino acids: CATSRDYDSGIYNEQFF. The chain carries TRBV15 and TRBJ2-1, with 8 positions matching TRBD2. V gave up 0 bases and J gave up 4 bases; unmatched junction bases: 8. Germline V gene data show CDR1 as LNHNV and CDR2 as YYDKDF (reference sequence). The CDR3 has 17 amino acids.

This clone was counted between two and nine times. The V call is TRBV6-5, the J call TRBJ1-2, with 7 nucleotides matching TRBD1. The CDR3 sequence is 15 residues long. Germline values: CDR1 MNHEY, CDR2 SVGAGI. V lost 2 bases to trimming and J lost 2 bases; unmatched junction nucleotides: 5. CDR3 region: CASSYVEGANYGYTF. The CDR3 nucleotides read TGTGCCAGCAGTTACGTAGAGGGGGCGAACTATGGCTACACCTTC.

The chain has TRBV10-2 and TRBJ2-7, with D possibly being TRBD1 (6 bases). With 6 bases removed from V and 3 bases from J, the gap between germline ends came to 9 bases. Germline V gene lookup returns CDR1 WSHSY and CDR2 SAAADI. The CDR3 extends over 12 amino acids. The CDR3 DNA is TGCGCCAGCAGACAGGGCCTCTACGAGCAGTACTTC. It encodes CASRQGLYEQYF.

The V call is TRBV4-2, the J call TRBJ1-2; D is ambiguous. The CDR3 contains 14 residues. From germline, CDR1 is LGHNA and CDR2 YNFKEQ. Deletions cut 1 base from V and 0 bases from J, with 6 bases between. The chain's CDR3 is CASSQVQSNYGYTF. The CDR3 DNA follows: TGTGCCAGCAGCCAAGTGCAGTCTAACTATGGCTACACCTTC.

This clone was counted only a few times. The chain employs TRBV6-1 and TRBJ1-1; 8 bases map to TRBD1. V dropped 4 bases and J dropped 4; count of bases not matched to a gene: 5. The CDR3 has 14 amino acids. Germline CDR1 reads MNHNS; CDR2 reads SASEGT. Here the CDR3 reads CASSARTGPTEAFF. CDR3 coding DNA: TGTGCCAGCAGTGCGCGGACAGGGCCCACTGAAGCTTTCTTT.

This clone was observed a single time. The chain links TRBV11-1 to TRBJ2-6; perhaps TRBD1 as D (6 bases). This CDR3 is built from 14 residues. CDR1 and CDR2 (germline): SGHAT, FQDESV (reference sequence). The ends were cut back, 8 bases at V and 10 bases at J, with 18 bases in the middle. CDR3 sequence: CASASGVGLNVLTF. For the CDR3, the DNA is TGTGCCAGCGCCTCAGGGGTAGGTTTGAACGTCCTGACTTTC.

The chain is built from TRBV5-1 and TRBJ2-1, with 8 positions matching TRBD1. The germline gives CDR1 SGHRS, CDR2 YFSETQ. The CDR3 loop spans 14 amino acids. J was trimmed by 1 base and V by 4 bases; bases with no gene match: 1. CDR3 nucleotides: TGCGCCAGCAGCACAGGGGGTTCCTACAATGAGCAGTTCTTC. It specifies CASSTGGSYNEQFF.

This chain uses TRBV14 with TRBJ2-1; 7 bases are a match to TRBD2. The CDR3 runs 16 residues. Trimming removed 1 base from V and 5 bases from J; junction bases left unmatched: 8. Germline CDR1 SGHDN, CDR2 FVKESK. The CDR3 coding sequence is TGTGCCAGCAGCCAAGGGCAGCGGGATCGACACAATGAGCAGTTCTTC. Translating it yields CASSQGQRDRHNEQFF. Based on the CDR3 plus reference TRBV14 and TRBJ2-1, the full variable domain is EAGVTQFPSHSVIEKGQTVTLRCDPISGHDNLYWYRRVMGKEIKFLLHFVKESKQDESGMPNNRFLAERTGGTYSTLKVQPAELEDSGVYFCASSQGQRDRHNEQFFGPGTRLTVL.

The rearrangement links TRBV7-9 to TRBJ2-1, with 7 bases identical to TRBD2. The germline CDR1 and CDR2 sequences are SEHNR and FQNEAQ (reference sequence). J gave up 8 bases and V 9 bases, and 7 bases lay outside the gene matches. This CDR3 is 12 amino acids long. The CDR3 region is CASGGGSHEQFF. CDR3 DNA sequence: TGTGCCAGTGGGGGAGGGTCCCATGAGCAGTTCTTC. Together with reference TRBV7-9 and TRBJ2-1, the CDR3 gives the full variable domain: DTGVSQNPRHKITKRGQNVTFRCDPISEHNRLYWYRQTLGQGPEFLTYFQNEAQLEKSRLLSDRFSAERPKGSFSTLEIQRTEQGDSAMYLCASGGGSHEQFFGPGTRLTVL.

The chain carries TRBV9 and TRBJ2-6; the match to TRBD2 covers 12 bases. CDR1 and CDR2 from the germline V gene are SGDLS and YYNGEE. The V segment lost 4 bases and the J segment 1 base; nucleotides outside the gene matches: 12. CDR3 length: 20 residues. The DNA of the CDR3 is TGTGCCAGCAGCCCTCTAGCGGGAGGGCCTGGTAGGTCTGGGGCCAACGTCCTGACTTTC. Translated: CASSPLAGGPGRSGANVLTF. Full variable domain (remainder filled in from reference TRBV9 and TRBJ2-6): DSGVTQTPKHLITATGQRVTLRCSPRSGDLSVYWYQQSLDQGLQFLIQYYNGEERAKGNILERFSAQQFPDLHSELNLSSLELGDSALYFCASSPLAGGPGRSGANVLTFGAGSRLTVL.

This chain connects TRBV15 to TRBJ1-2; D remains ambiguous. Germline V gene sequence: CDR1 LNHNV, CDR2 YYDKDF (reference sequence). V was cut by 0 bases and J by 10 bases, with 12 bases left in between. The CDR3 length is 13 residues. The CDR3, as DNA: TGTGCCACCAGCAGAGAAGCTGCGGCACCCTACACCTTC. This encodes CATSREAAAPYTF. Using reference TRBV15 and TRBJ1-2 for the parts outside the CDR3, the full variable domain is DAMVIQNPRYQVTQFGKPVTLSCSQTLNHNVMYWYQQKSSQAPKLLFHYYDKDFNNEADTPDNFQSRRPNTSFCFLDIRSPGLGDTAMYLCATSREAAAPYTFGSGTRLTVV.

This chain joins TRBV10-3 and TRBJ1-1, with D possibly matching TRBD1 (6 bases). V was clipped by 6 bases and J by 3 bases, with 11 bases between them. Germline CDR1 is ENHRY and CDR2 is SYGVKD. CDR3 length: 13 amino acids. This CDR3 reads CAIRSDSHTEAFF. CDR3 DNA sequence: TGTGCCATCAGGTCGGACAGCCACACTGAAGCTTTCTTT.

The V call is TRBV18, the J call TRBJ2-3, with D possibly being TRBD2 (6 bases). There are 20 residues in the CDR3. Per the germline V gene, CDR1 is KGHSH and CDR2 is LQKENI. Trimming stripped 2 bases from V and 3 bases from J, with 27 bases between. CDR3 region: CASSPLRVVRMAGRTDTQYF. The CDR3 nucleotides read TGTGCCAGCTCACCATTAAGAGTCGTCCGTATGGCCGGGAGAACAGATACGCAGTATTTT.

The rearrangement uses TRBV5-5 and TRBJ1-1; D ambiguous. CDR3 size: 15 residues. V shed 0 bases and J shed 0 bases, with 9 bases lying between them. CDR1 and CDR2 from the germline V gene are SGHKS and YYEKEE (reference sequence). This CDR3 reads CASSLAPGLNTEAFF. CDR3 bases: TGTGCCAGCAGCTTGGCCCCGGGTCTGAACACTGAAGCTTTCTTT.